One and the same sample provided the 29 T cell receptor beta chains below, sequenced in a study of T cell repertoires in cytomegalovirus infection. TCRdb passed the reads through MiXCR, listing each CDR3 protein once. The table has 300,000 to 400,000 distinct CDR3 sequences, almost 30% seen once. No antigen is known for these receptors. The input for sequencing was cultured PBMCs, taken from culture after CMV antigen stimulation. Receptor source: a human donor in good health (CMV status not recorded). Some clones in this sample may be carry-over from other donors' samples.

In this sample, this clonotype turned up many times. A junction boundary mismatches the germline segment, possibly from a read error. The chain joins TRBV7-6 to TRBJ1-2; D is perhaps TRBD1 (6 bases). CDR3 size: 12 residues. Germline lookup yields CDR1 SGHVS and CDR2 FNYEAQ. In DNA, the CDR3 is TGTGCTAGCAGCCTTCGGACAGATGGCTACACCTTC. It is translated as CASSLRTDGYTF. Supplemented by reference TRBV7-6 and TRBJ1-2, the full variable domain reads GAGVSQSPRYKVTKRGQDVALRCDPISGHVSLYWYRQALGQGPEFLTYFNYEAQQDKSGLPNDRFSAERPEGSISTLTIQRTEQRDSAMYRCASSLRTDGYTFGSGTRLTVV.

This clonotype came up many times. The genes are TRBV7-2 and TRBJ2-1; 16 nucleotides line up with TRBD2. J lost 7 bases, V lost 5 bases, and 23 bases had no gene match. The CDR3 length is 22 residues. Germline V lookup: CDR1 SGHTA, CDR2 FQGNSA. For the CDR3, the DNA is TGTGCCAGCAGCCCCATACCCCAGGGGGCAGGGACTAGCGGGAGGGCCGGGAATGAGCAGTTCTTC. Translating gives CASSPIPQGAGTSGRAGNEQFF.

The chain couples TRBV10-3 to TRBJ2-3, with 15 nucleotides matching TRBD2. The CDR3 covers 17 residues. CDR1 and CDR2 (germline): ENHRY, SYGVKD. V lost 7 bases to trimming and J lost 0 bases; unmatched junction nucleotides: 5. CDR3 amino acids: CAITRTSGGGSTDTQYF. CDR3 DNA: TGTGCCATCACCAGGACTAGCGGGGGGGGGAGCACAGATACGCAGTATTTT.

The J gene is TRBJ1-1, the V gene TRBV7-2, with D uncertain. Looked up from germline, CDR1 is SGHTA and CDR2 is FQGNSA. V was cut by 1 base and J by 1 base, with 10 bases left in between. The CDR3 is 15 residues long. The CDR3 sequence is CASSLVTGSNTEAFF. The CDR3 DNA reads TGTGCCAGCAGCTTAGTAACGGGATCGAACACTGAAGCTTTCTTT.

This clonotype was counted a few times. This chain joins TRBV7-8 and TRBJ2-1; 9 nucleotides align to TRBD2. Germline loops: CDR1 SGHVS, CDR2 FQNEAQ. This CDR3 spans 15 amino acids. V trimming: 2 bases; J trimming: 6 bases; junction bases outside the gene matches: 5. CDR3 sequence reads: CASSLIAGASNEQFF. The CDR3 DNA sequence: TGTGCCAGCAGCTTAATAGCGGGGGCCTCCAATGAGCAGTTCTTC.

The CDR3 sequence is CASSKTGVSGNTIYF. The CDR3 DNA reads TGTGCCAGCAGCAAAACAGGGGTGAGCGGAAACACCATATATTTT. The chain employs TRBV3-1 and TRBJ1-3; 7 positions agree with TRBD1. Looked up from germline, CDR1 is LGHDT and CDR2 is YNNKEL (reference sequence). The J segment lost 4 bases and the V segment lost 5 bases, leaving 8 bases of the junction unmatched. The CDR3 extends over 15 amino acids.

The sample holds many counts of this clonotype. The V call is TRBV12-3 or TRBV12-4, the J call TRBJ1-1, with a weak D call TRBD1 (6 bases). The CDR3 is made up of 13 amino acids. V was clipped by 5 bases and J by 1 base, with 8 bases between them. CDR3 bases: TGTGCCAGCAGTAGACAGGAGAACACTGAAGCTTTCTTT. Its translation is CASSRQENTEAFF.

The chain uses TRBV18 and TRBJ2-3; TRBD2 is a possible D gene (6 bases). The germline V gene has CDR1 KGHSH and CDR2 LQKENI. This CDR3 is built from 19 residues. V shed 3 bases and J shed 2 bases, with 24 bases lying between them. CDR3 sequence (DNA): TGTGCCAGCTCACCTAGAGCCAGGGTACGGGAGTGGATCACAGATACGCAGTATTTT. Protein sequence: CASSPRARVREWITDTQYF. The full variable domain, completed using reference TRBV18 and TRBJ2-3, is NAGVMQNPRHLVRRRGQEARLRCSPMKGHSHVYWYRQLPEEGLKFMVYLQKENIIDESGMPKERFSAEFPKEGPSILRIQQVVRGDSAAYFCASSPRARVREWITDTQYFGPGTRLTVL.

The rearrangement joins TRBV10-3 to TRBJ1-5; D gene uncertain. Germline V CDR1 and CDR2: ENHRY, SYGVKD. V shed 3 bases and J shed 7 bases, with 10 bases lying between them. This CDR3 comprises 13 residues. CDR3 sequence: CAISDEWGQPQHF. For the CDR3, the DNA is TGTGCCATCAGTGACGAGTGGGGACAGCCCCAGCATTTT.

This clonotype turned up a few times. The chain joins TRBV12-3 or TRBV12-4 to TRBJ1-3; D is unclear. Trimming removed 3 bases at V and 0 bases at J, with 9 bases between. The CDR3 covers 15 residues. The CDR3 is CASSFSPASGNTIYF. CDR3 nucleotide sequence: TGTGCCAGCAGTTTTAGTCCGGCCTCTGGAAACACCATATATTTT.

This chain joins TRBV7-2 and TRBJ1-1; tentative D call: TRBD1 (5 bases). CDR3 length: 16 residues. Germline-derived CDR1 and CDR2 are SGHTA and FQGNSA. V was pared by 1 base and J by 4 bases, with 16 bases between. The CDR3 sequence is CASSLDSSGTSTEAFF. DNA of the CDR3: TGTGCCAGCAGCTTAGATTCCTCAGGGACTTCCACTGAAGCTTTCTTT.

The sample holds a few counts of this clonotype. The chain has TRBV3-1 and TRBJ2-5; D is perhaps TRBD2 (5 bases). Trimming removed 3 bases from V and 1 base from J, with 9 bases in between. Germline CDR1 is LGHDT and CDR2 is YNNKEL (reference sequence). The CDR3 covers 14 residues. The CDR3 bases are TGTGCCAGCAGCCAGAGGGTGGGCCAAGAGACCCAGTACTTC. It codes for CASSQRVGQETQYF.

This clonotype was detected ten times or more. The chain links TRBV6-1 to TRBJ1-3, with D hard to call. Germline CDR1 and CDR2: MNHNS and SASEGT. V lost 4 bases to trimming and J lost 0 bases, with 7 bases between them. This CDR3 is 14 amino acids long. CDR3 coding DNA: TGTGCCAGCAGTGTTGTGTCCTCTGGAAACACCATATATTTT. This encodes CASSVVSSGNTIYF.

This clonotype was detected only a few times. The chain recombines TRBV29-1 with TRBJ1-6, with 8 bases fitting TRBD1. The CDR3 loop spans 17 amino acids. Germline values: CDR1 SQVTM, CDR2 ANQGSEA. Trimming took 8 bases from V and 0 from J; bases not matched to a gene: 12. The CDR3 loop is CSYGDRSPSSYNSPLHF. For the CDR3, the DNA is TGCAGCTATGGGGACAGGTCTCCTTCCTCCTATAATTCACCCCTCCACTTT.

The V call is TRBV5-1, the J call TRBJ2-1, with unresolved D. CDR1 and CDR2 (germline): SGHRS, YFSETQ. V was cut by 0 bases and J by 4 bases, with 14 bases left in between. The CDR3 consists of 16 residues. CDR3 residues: CASSLDQRATYNEQFF. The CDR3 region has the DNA TGCGCCAGCAGCTTGGATCAAAGGGCGACATACAATGAGCAGTTCTTC.

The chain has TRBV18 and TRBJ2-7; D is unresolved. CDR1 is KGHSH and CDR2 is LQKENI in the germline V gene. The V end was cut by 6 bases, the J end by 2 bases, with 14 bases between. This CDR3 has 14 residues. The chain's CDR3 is CASSAGHSTYEQYF. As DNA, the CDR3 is TGTGCCAGCTCGGCCGGGCACAGCACCTACGAGCAGTACTTC.

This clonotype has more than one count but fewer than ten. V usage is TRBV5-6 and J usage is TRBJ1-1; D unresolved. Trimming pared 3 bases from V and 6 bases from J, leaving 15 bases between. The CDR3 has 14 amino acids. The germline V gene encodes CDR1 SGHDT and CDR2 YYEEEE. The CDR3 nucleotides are TGTGCCAGCAGCTCGGCCGTTTGGGGTGCTGAAGCTTTCTTT. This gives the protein CASSSAVWGAEAFF.

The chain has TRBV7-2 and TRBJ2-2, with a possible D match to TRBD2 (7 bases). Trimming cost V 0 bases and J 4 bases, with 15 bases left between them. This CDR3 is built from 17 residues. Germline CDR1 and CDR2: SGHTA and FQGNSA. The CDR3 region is CASSLAFGGALTGELFF. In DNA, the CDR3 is TGTGCCAGCAGCTTAGCCTTTGGGGGGGCTCTCACCGGGGAGCTGTTTTTT.

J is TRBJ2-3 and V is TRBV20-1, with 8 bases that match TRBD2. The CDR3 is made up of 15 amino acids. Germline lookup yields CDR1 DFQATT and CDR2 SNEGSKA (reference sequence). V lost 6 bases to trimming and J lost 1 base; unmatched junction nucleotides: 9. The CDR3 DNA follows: TGCAGTGCCCGAAGGCCAGCGGGAGGCACAGATACGCAGTATTTT. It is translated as CSARRPAGGTDTQYF.

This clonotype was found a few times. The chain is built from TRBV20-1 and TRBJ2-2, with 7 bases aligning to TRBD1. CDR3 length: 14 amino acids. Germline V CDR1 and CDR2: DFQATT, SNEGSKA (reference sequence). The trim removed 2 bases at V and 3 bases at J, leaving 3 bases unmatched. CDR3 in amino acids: CSARRTGDTGELFF. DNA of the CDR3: TGCAGTGCTAGAAGGACAGGAGACACCGGGGAGCTGTTTTTT.

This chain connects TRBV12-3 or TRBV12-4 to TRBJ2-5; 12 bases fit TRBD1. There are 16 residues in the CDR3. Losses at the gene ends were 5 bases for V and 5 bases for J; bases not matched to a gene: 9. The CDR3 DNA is TGTGCCAGCAGTCCTTCGGGACAGGGGGCAAGGGAGACCCAGTACTTC. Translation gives CASSPSGQGARETQYF.

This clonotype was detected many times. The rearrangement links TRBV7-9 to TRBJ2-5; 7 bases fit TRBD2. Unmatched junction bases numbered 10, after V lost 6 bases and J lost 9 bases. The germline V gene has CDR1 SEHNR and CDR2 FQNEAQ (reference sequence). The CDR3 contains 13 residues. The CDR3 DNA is TGTGCCAGCAGTGCCGGGACTATCGCAGCCCAGTACTTC. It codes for CASSAGTIAAQYF.

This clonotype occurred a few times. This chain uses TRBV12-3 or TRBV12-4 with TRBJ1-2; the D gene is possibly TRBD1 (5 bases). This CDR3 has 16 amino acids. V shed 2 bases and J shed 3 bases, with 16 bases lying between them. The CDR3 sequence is CASSLNTRGDDYGYTF. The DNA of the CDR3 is TGTGCCAGCAGTTTAAATACGAGGGGCGATGACTATGGCTACACCTTC.

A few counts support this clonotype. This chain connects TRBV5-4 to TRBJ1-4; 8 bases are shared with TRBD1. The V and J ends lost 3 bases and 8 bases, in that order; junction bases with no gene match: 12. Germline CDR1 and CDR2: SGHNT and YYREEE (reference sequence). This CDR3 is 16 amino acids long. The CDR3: CASSSGQATGEEKLFF. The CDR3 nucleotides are TGTGCCAGCAGCTCGGGACAGGCCACTGGGGAGGAAAAACTGTTTTTT.

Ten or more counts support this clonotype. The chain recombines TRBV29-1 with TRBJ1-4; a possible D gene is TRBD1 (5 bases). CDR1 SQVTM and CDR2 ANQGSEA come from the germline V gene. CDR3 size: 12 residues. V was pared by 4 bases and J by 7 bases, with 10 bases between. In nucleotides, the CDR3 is TGCAGCGTTGCCAGGGAAGGTGAAAAACTGTTTTTT. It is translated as CSVAREGEKLFF.

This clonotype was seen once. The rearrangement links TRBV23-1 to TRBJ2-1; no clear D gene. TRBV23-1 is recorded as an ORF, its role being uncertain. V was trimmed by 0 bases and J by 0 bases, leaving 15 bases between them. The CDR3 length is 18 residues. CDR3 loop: CASSQSVAGRSSYNEQFF. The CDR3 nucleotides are TGCGCCAGCAGTCAATCGGTGGCAGGCAGGAGCTCCTACAATGAGCAGTTCTTC.

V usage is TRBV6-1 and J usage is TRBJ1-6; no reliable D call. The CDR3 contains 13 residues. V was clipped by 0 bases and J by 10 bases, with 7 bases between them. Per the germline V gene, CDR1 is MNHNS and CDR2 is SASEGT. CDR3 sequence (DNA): TGTGCCAGCAGTGAAGCCCTGGGGTCACCCCTCCACTTT. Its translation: CASSEALGSPLHF.

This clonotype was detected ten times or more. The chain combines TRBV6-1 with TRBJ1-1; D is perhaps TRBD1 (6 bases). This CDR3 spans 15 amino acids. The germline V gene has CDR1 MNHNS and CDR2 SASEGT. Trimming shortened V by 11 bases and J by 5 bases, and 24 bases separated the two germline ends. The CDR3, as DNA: TGTGCCTCAGGGGATGGCGCCCCTAGTAGGACTGAAGCTTTCTTT. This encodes CASGDGAPSRTEAFF.

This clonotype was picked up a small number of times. CDR3 amino acids: CATSRPQGSSYNEQFF. The CDR3, as DNA: TGTGCCACCAGCAGACCTCAGGGAAGCTCCTACAATGAGCAGTTCTTC. V is TRBV15 and J is TRBJ2-1; tentatively, D is TRBD1 (5 bases). This CDR3 has 16 residues. The V end lost 2 bases, the J end lost 0 bases, and 11 bases lay between the germline ends. Germline V lookup: CDR1 LNHNV, CDR2 YYDKDF (reference sequence).